This TCR beta chain derives from a study of blood T cells in healthy people across ages. This CDR3 is 12 amino acids long. The germline gives CDR1 MDHEN, CDR2 SYDVKM. Trimming left V 9 bases short and J 6 bases short, with 15 bases between. A second 7 to 11 cycle PCR used barcoded and J-beta primers. TCRdb re-called the 5' RACE reads with MiXCR, one entry per CDR3 protein. The sample carries 800,000 to 950,000 distinct CDR3 sequences, roughly 29% recorded once. This clonotype was counted only a few times. These data were also reused for a study on T cells of mothers and their children. This second report adds: Overlap measured in related mother-child pairs was slightly, non-significantly higher than in unrelated pairs.

Sequencing used blood. This receptor was taken from a woman in her thirties or forties in good health. This rearrangement joins TRBV28 to TRBJ2-7, with D possibly matching TRBD2 (6 bases). The DNA of the CDR3 is TGTGCCAGTTCGTGGGGGGAGGCCGAGCAGTACTTC. Protein product: CASSWGEAEQYF.